One and the same sample provided the 30 T cell receptor beta chains below, sequenced in a study of shared clonotypes between healthy human individuals. This table comes from immunoSEQ multiplex PCR, and its TCRdb copy is limited to in-frame clones, with some not included. The sample lists a few million clones; approximately 90% were seen once. Input material: naive CD4+ T cells from PBMCs. Subset reported: CD45RA+ positively selected. These receptors were collected from a man aged 18 to 29 in good health. Some clones in this sample may be carry-over from other donors' samples.

The V and J genes are TRBV2 and TRBJ2-1, with 10 positions matching TRBD2. Trimming took 6 bases from V and 4 from J; bases not matched to a gene: 3. The length of the CDR3 is 14 residues. Germline CDR1 SNHLY, CDR2 FYNNEI. CDR3: CASRVTSGYNEQFF. CDR3 coding DNA: TGTGCCAGCAGGGTGACTAGCGGGTACAATGAGCAGTTCTTC.

The chain carries TRBV5-1 and TRBJ2-1, with D perhaps TRBD1 (6 bases). Germline V gives CDR1 SGHRS, CDR2 YFSETQ. Trimming removed 2 bases at V and 4 bases at J, with 13 bases between. The CDR3 covers 15 residues. The CDR3 DNA is TGCGCCAGCAGCTTAACAGGGCCCGAGTACAATGAGCAGTTCTTC. This codes for CASSLTGPEYNEQFF.

The rearrangement uses TRBV5-1 and TRBJ1-4; no firm D call. The V gene lost 1 base and the J gene lost 5 bases, with 12 bases spanning the gap. Germline V gene lookup returns CDR1 SGHRS and CDR2 YFSETQ. The length of the CDR3 is 15 residues. The CDR3 spells CASSLQEGWNEKLFF. The CDR3 DNA follows: TGCGCCAGCAGCTTGCAGGAGGGTTGGAATGAAAAACTGTTTTTT.

The rearrangement links TRBV5-1 to TRBJ1-1; D gene unclear. CDR1 SGHRS and CDR2 YFSETQ come from the germline V gene. Trimming removed 3 bases from V and 7 bases from J, with 7 bases in between. CDR3 length: 11 residues. The CDR3 region is CASSSGREAFF. The CDR3 coding sequence is TGCGCCAGCAGCTCCGGCCGTGAAGCTTTCTTT.

J is TRBJ2-1 and V is TRBV5-1; 10 nucleotides align to TRBD1. The CDR3 is 13 amino acids. Germline CDR1 reads SGHRS; CDR2 reads YFSETQ. V gave up 4 bases and J gave up 6 bases; unmatched junction bases: 1. The CDR3 region is CASSRTGGNEQFF. The CDR3 DNA is TGCGCCAGCAGCCGGACAGGGGGCAATGAGCAGTTCTTC.

CDR3 in amino acids: CASSQDRTGGLHYEQYF. The CDR3 DNA sequence: TGCGCCAGCAGCCAAGATCGAACAGGGGGGCTCCACTACGAGCAGTACTTC. V is TRBV4-1 and J is TRBJ2-7, with TRBD1 identical over 8 bases. The germline gives CDR1 MGHRA, CDR2 YSYEKL. V lost 0 bases and J lost 3; bases outside the gene matches: 10. This CDR3 has 17 residues.

A note on this clone: Other DNA sequences within the sample encode an identical CDR3. The V and J genes are TRBV5-1 and TRBJ1-1; 9 nucleotides agree with TRBD1. Trimming took 4 bases from V and 3 from J; bases not matched to a gene: 4. Germline loops: CDR1 SGHRS, CDR2 YFSETQ. The CDR3 loop spans 14 amino acids. CDR3 DNA: TGCGCCAGCAGCCGGGGACAGGGAGACACTGAAGCTTTCTTT. Protein sequence: CASSRGQGDTEAFF.

This clone was picked up one time. This sequence joins TRBV5-1 and TRBJ1-4, with TRBD1 as a possible D gene (5 bases). Trimming shortened V by 4 bases and J by 8 bases, and 18 bases separated the two germline ends. The CDR3 sequence is 15 residues long. The germline gives CDR1 SGHRS, CDR2 YFSETQ. CDR3 DNA sequence: TGCGCCAGCAGCCCCGGTTCCAGGGTAGGAGAAAAACTGTTTTTT. Its protein is CASSPGSRVGEKLFF.

V usage is TRBV29-1 and J usage is TRBJ1-2; no firm D call. This CDR3 region has 9 residues. Trimming took 6 bases from V and 4 from J, leaving 3 bases between them. The V gene's germline CDR1 is SQVTM and CDR2 ANQGSEA. The chain's CDR3 is CSVRYGYTF. For the CDR3, the DNA is TGCAGCGTGCGCTATGGCTACACCTTC.

The chain has TRBV5-8 and TRBJ1-4; D remains unclear. CDR1 and CDR2 from the germline V gene are SGHTS and YDEGEE. The length of the CDR3 is 18 residues. With 4 bases removed from V and 2 bases from J, the gap between germline ends came to 21 bases. The CDR3, as DNA: TGTGCCAGCAGCCCTCAAGGTAGATTCGGACCTACTAATGAAAAACTGTTTTTT. This codes for CASSPQGRFGPTNEKLFF.

The V and J genes are TRBV2 and TRBJ1-2, with D possibly being TRBD1 (6 bases). The CDR3 covers 11 residues. Germline-derived CDR1 and CDR2 are SNHLY and FYNNEI. V was clipped by 10 bases and J by 6 bases, with 12 bases between them. In nucleotides, the CDR3 is TGTGCCACGGCGCAGGGGCATGGCTACACCTTC. Encoded protein: CATAQGHGYTF.

The chain has TRBV28 and TRBJ2-1; D remains unclear. V was pared by 10 bases and J by 1 base, with 8 bases between. Germline V gene sequence: CDR1 MDHEN, CDR2 SYDVKM. The CDR3 has 12 amino acids. CDR3 sequence reads: CATLNSYNEQFF. The CDR3 DNA is TGTGCCACCCTTAATTCCTACAATGAGCAGTTCTTC.

The chain recombines TRBV7-3 with TRBJ2-2; D may be TRBD1 (6 bases). The CDR3 is made up of 14 amino acids. Trimming removed 8 bases from V and 0 bases from J, with 10 bases in between. Per the germline V gene, CDR1 is SGHTA and CDR2 is FQGTGA. CDR3 sequence (DNA): TGTGCCAGCGGAGAGGGGGCGAACACCGGGGAGCTGTTTTTT. Translated, it gives CASGEGANTGELFF.

As concerns this clone: Other DNA sequences in the same sample also yield this CDR3. J is TRBJ1-4 and V is TRBV5-1; a weak D match, TRBD1 (5 bases). Germline values: CDR1 SGHRS, CDR2 YFSETQ. Between the trimmed V and J ends, which lost 0 bases and 4 bases, there was a span of 10 bases. The CDR3 length is 15 residues. CDR3 loop: CASSLEGRRNEKLFF. In DNA, the CDR3 is TGCGCCAGCAGCTTGGAGGGACGGCGTAATGAAAAACTGTTTTTT.

This rearrangement joins TRBV6-5 to TRBJ2-5; D is ambiguous. V lost 2 bases, J lost 7 bases, and 14 bases lay in between. Germline loops: CDR1 MNHEY, CDR2 SVGAGI. This CDR3 contains 14 residues. This CDR3 reads CASSYMASGATQYF. The CDR3 coding sequence is TGTGCCAGCAGTTACATGGCTTCTGGCGCGACCCAGTACTTC.

This clone was observed a single time. V and J are TRBV7-9 and TRBJ2-1, with a weak D call TRBD2 (5 bases). The V end lost 9 bases, the J end lost 3 bases, and 21 bases lay between the germline ends. The germline V gene encodes CDR1 SEHNR and CDR2 FQNEAQ (reference sequence). The CDR3 runs 16 residues. CDR3 sequence reads: CASSYYPDFLYNEQFF. CDR3 coding DNA: TGTGCCAGTAGTTACTACCCGGACTTTCTCTACAATGAGCAGTTCTTC.

This chain joins TRBV7-9 and TRBJ2-7, with D perhaps matching TRBD2 (6 bases). The V gene's germline CDR1 is SEHNR and CDR2 FQNEAQ (reference sequence). This CDR3 contains 16 residues. V was clipped by 6 bases and J by 3 bases, with 21 bases between them. The CDR3: CASSLGPGLGNYEQYF. DNA for the CDR3: TGTGCCAGCAGTCTGGGGCCGGGACTTGGAAACTACGAGCAGTACTTC.

A note on this clone: The identical CDR3 is also encoded by other nucleotide sequences in the sample. The CDR3, as DNA: TGTGCCAGCAGCGTAGTTGGTCCAAACACTGAAGCTTTCTTT. Translated: CASSVVGPNTEAFF. This chain connects TRBV9 to TRBJ1-1, with no clear D. Looked up from germline, CDR1 is SGDLS and CDR2 is YYNGEE. The CDR3 sequence is 14 residues long. Trimming took 0 bases from V and 2 from J, leaving 8 bases between them.

This rearrangement joins TRBV7-3 to TRBJ2-6, with D perhaps matching TRBD2 (6 bases). V lost 4 bases, J lost 3 bases, and 22 bases lay in between. The CDR3 is 19 amino acids. The germline gives CDR1 SGHTA, CDR2 FQGTGA. CDR3 region: CASSSSRGTPDLGANVLTF. The CDR3 DNA follows: TGTGCCAGCAGCTCCAGTCGCGGGACCCCCGATCTTGGGGCCAACGTCCTGACTTTC.

This clone was counted a single time. The chain employs TRBV4-2 and TRBJ2-7; TRBD1 agrees at 7 bases. V dropped 0 bases and J dropped 2; count of bases not matched to a gene: 7. Germline V gives CDR1 LGHNA, CDR2 YNFKEQ. The CDR3 extends over 16 amino acids. The CDR3 reads CASSQDKGAGTYEQYF. CDR3 nucleotide sequence: TGTGCCAGCAGCCAAGATAAGGGGGCTGGTACCTACGAGCAGTACTTC.

This chain uses TRBV2 with TRBJ2-1; D is possibly TRBD1 or TRBD2 (6 bases each). CDR1 SNHLY and CDR2 FYNNEI come from the germline V gene. The CDR3 is 14 residues long. V gave up 11 bases and J gave up 3 bases, with 17 bases separating them. For the CDR3, the DNA is TGTGCCGGCCTTGCGGGGACAAACTACAATGAGCAGTTCTTC. Its protein is CAGLAGTNYNEQFF.

This chain links TRBV4-2 with TRBJ2-1; a possible D gene is TRBD2 (6 bases). Trimming removed 4 bases at V and 0 bases at J, with 19 bases between. The CDR3 has 18 amino acids. Looked up from germline, CDR1 is LGHNA and CDR2 is YNFKEQ. For the CDR3, the DNA is TGTGCCAGCAGCCCAGACAGCGCGCGGGGCCTCTCCTACAATGAGCAGTTCTTC. Translation: CASSPDSARGLSYNEQFF.

The gene calls are TRBV5-6 and TRBJ1-3; D perhaps matches TRBD1 (5 bases). V lost 1 base and J 4 bases, leaving 9 bases between the germline ends. This CDR3 spans 14 amino acids. Germline CDR1 and CDR2: SGHDT and YYEEEE. The CDR3, as DNA: TGTGCCAGCAGCTTGAGAAAGGGGGGAAACACCATATATTTT. It translates to CASSLRKGGNTIYF.

The chain carries TRBV7-6 and TRBJ2-5; unclear D gene. The V end was cut by 0 bases, the J end by 5 bases, with 10 bases between. The V gene's germline CDR1 is SGHVS and CDR2 FNYEAQ. This CDR3 has 14 amino acids. For the CDR3, the DNA is TGTGCCAGCAGCTTAGCCTCCGTCGGGGAGACCCAGTACTTC. Translation: CASSLASVGETQYF.

In the case of this clone: Mismatch with germline at one junction end may stem from a read error. This chain joins TRBV7-2 and TRBJ2-5, with 10 bases lining up with TRBD2. The CDR3 totals 14 residues. The germline gives CDR1 SGHTA, CDR2 FQGNSA. The CDR3 nucleotides read TGTGCCAGCAGATTAGCGGGGGGACTCGAGACCCAGTACTTC. Amino acids: CASRLAGGLETQYF.

Only one count was recorded for this clone. The chain recombines TRBV7-9 with TRBJ1-2; 7 bases fit TRBD1. The V gene's germline CDR1 is SEHNR and CDR2 FQNEAQ (reference sequence). V dropped 2 bases and J dropped 8; count of bases not matched to a gene: 8. This CDR3 has 14 amino acids. In nucleotides, the CDR3 is TGTGCCAGCAGCTTATCAACCCAGGGGGACGGCTACACCTTC. Protein sequence: CASSLSTQGDGYTF.

This chain uses TRBV18 with TRBJ2-7, with D possibly matching TRBD2 (6 bases). The CDR3 spans 12 residues. CDR1 and CDR2 from the germline V gene are KGHSH and LQKENI. V dropped 10 bases and J dropped 3 bases, with 13 bases sitting between them. The CDR3 sequence is CATMGLRYEQYF. CDR3 DNA: TGTGCCACTATGGGACTGCGCTACGAGCAGTACTTC.

On this clone itself: This CDR3 is also generated by other DNA sequences in the sample. The chain couples TRBV7-3 to TRBJ2-7, with D hard to call. CDR1 and CDR2 from the germline V gene are SGHTA and FQGTGA. The V end lost 5 bases, the J end lost 3 bases, and 11 bases lay between the germline ends. The CDR3 contains 13 residues. The CDR3 region is CASSPAPGYEQYF. The CDR3 region has the DNA TGTGCCAGCAGCCCGGCCCCGGGCTACGAGCAGTACTTC.

The gene calls are TRBV7-2 and TRBJ1-2; the D is unclear. The V gene's germline CDR1 is SGHTA and CDR2 FQGNSA. V was cut by 2 bases and J by 2 bases, with 12 bases left in between. The CDR3 is 15 residues long. For the CDR3, the DNA is TGTGCCAGCAGCTTAAGCTCAACGGAAAACTATGGCTACACCTTC. This translates into CASSLSSTENYGYTF.

The CDR3 is CASRPGLDPREETQYF. DNA for the CDR3: TGTGCCAGCAGGCCGGGACTCGACCCCCGGGAGGAGACCCAGTACTTC. The chain combines TRBV7-3 with TRBJ2-5, with D possibly matching TRBD2 (6 bases). This CDR3 has 16 residues. Germline CDR1 and CDR2: SGHTA and FQGTGA. The V and J ends lost 6 bases and 5 bases respectively, with 22 bases between them.